These 12 T cell receptor beta chains came from one sample sequenced in a study of T cell repertoires in cytomegalovirus infection. TCRdb reprocessed the reads via MiXCR and lists one record per CDR3 protein. There are 200,000 to 300,000 distinct CDR3 sequences in the sample; approximately 9.1% occur only once, and roughly 16% lies in the top ten. Sequenced sample: PBMCs. The receptors were sampled from a human donor in good health (CMV status not recorded). Some clones in this sample may be carry-over from other donors' samples.

This clonotype was observed at least ten times. V and J are TRBV20-1 and TRBJ1-5; 9 bases line up with TRBD1. CDR3 length: 17 residues. Per germline, CDR1 DFQATT and CDR2 SNEGSKA (reference sequence). The V and J ends lost 4 bases and 2 bases, in that order; junction bases with no gene match: 12. CDR3 DNA: TGCAGTGCTATGGGACAGGGAGCTAGTTTTGGCAATCAGCCCCAGCATTTT. It translates to CSAMGQGASFGNQPQHF.

This rearrangement joins TRBV10-3 to TRBJ1-2, with D maybe TRBD1 (5 bases). V was cut by 2 bases and J by 8 bases, with 12 bases left in between. This CDR3 contains 13 residues. Germline CDR1 reads ENHRY; CDR2 reads SYGVKD. The CDR3: CAISEPQGRGYTF. As DNA, the CDR3 is TGTGCCATCAGTGAGCCCCAGGGAAGAGGCTACACCTTC.

This clonotype occurred many times. The chain uses TRBV7-2 and TRBJ2-1; 7 bases agree with TRBD1. There are 14 residues in the CDR3. The germline gives CDR1 SGHTA, CDR2 FQGNSA. The J segment lost 7 bases and the V segment lost 3 bases, leaving 6 bases of the junction unmatched. CDR3 in amino acids: CASSFGTGANEQFF. The CDR3 DNA is TGTGCCAGCAGCTTTGGTACAGGGGCAAATGAGCAGTTCTTC. Looking up the rest from reference TRBV7-2 and TRBJ2-1 gives the full variable domain: GAGVSQSPSNKVTEKGKDVELRCDPISGHTALYWYRQSLGQGLEFLIYFQGNSAPDKSGLPSDRFSAERTGGSVSTLTIQRTQQEDSAVYLCASSFGTGANEQFFGPGTRLTVL.

The sample holds many counts of this clonotype. V gene TRBV6-1 combines with J gene TRBJ2-3; the D is unclear. This CDR3 contains 14 residues. CDR1 and CDR2 from the germline V gene are MNHNS and SASEGT. Trimming cost V 5 bases and J 3 bases, with 12 bases left between them. CDR3 residues: CASSSRAQTDTQYF. The DNA of the CDR3 is TGTGCCAGCAGTTCCCGGGCTCAGACAGATACGCAGTATTTT.

There are many counts of this clonotype. V usage is TRBV11-2 and J usage is TRBJ2-7; TRBD2 is a possible D gene (5 bases). The V gene's germline CDR1 is SGHAT and CDR2 FQNNGV. The ends were cut back, 1 base at V and 2 bases at J, with 9 bases in the middle. The CDR3 contains 14 residues. CDR3 coding DNA: TGTGCCAGCAGCTTAGTGTCCGGGGCCTACGAGCAGTACTTC. Translated: CASSLVSGAYEQYF.

This clonotype has only a few counts. V is TRBV7-9 and J is TRBJ1-1, with TRBD1 matching 8 bases. V shed 2 bases and J 4 bases; nucleotides not matched to a gene: 6. The CDR3 is 15 residues long. CDR1 is SEHNR, CDR2 FQNEAQ, per germline (reference sequence). The DNA for the CDR3 is TGTGCCAGCAGCTTATCTCAGGGGGCGGCCACTGAAGCTTTCTTT. Its translation is CASSLSQGAATEAFF.

There are many counts of this clonotype. V gene TRBV5-8 combines with J gene TRBJ2-1, with D perhaps TRBD1 (6 bases). V lost 3 bases, J lost 3 bases, and 16 bases lay in between. From germline, CDR1 is SGHTS and CDR2 YDEGEE. The CDR3 covers 16 residues. The CDR3 is CASSSYRALVYNEQFF. For the CDR3, the DNA is TGTGCCAGCAGCTCTTACAGGGCCCTCGTCTACAATGAGCAGTTCTTC.

The chain joins TRBV5-1 to TRBJ1-1; D possibly corresponds to TRBD1 (6 bases). The CDR3 totals 16 residues. The germline V and J ends were trimmed by 0 bases and 4 bases, with 16 bases remaining between them. CDR1 and CDR2 from the germline V gene are SGHRS and YFSETQ. In DNA, the CDR3 is TGCGCCAGCAGCTTGGCCGGGAAGGGGGGAACCACTGAAGCTTTCTTT. It encodes CASSLAGKGGTTEAFF.

In its sample, this clonotype was seen many times. V usage is TRBV28 and J usage is TRBJ2-3, with 9 bases that match TRBD2. This CDR3 is 15 amino acids long. Per the germline V gene, CDR1 is MDHEN and CDR2 is SYDVKM. With V trimmed by 6 bases and J by 3 bases, 7 bases remained unmatched. CDR3 protein: CASRLAGGLTDTQYF. In DNA, the CDR3 is TGTGCCAGCAGGTTGGCGGGGGGGCTTACAGATACGCAGTATTTT.

This sequence joins TRBV7-3 and TRBJ2-1; D remains unclear. Trimming removed 1 base at V and 6 bases at J, with 4 bases between. This CDR3 spans 12 amino acids. Germline V gene lookup returns CDR1 SGHTA and CDR2 FQGTGA. CDR3 DNA: TGTGCCAGCAGCTTAATAGCCAATGAGCAGTTCTTC. Amino acid sequence: CASSLIANEQFF.

In its sample, this clonotype is medium-sized. V gene TRBV7-2 combines with J gene TRBJ2-2; TRBD1 matches at 9 bases. In germline, CDR1 is SGHTA, CDR2 FQGNSA. V shed 6 bases and J 5 bases; nucleotides not matched to a gene: 7. The CDR3 loop spans 15 amino acids. Here the CDR3 DNA reads TGTGCCAGCAGTCTGGGACAGGGTGAAACCGGGGAGCTGTTTTTT. Amino acid sequence: CASSLGQGETGELFF.

The chain recombines TRBV5-4 with TRBJ2-1, with TRBD2 identical over 10 bases. V was clipped by 0 bases and J by 1 base; unmatched bases: 7. The germline V gene has CDR1 SGHNT and CDR2 YYREEE (reference sequence). This CDR3 comprises 18 residues. The DNA for the CDR3 is TGTGCCAGCAGCTTGGGGCTAGCGGGAGTCGGGTCCTACAATGAGCAGTTCTTC. It specifies CASSLGLAGVGSYNEQFF.